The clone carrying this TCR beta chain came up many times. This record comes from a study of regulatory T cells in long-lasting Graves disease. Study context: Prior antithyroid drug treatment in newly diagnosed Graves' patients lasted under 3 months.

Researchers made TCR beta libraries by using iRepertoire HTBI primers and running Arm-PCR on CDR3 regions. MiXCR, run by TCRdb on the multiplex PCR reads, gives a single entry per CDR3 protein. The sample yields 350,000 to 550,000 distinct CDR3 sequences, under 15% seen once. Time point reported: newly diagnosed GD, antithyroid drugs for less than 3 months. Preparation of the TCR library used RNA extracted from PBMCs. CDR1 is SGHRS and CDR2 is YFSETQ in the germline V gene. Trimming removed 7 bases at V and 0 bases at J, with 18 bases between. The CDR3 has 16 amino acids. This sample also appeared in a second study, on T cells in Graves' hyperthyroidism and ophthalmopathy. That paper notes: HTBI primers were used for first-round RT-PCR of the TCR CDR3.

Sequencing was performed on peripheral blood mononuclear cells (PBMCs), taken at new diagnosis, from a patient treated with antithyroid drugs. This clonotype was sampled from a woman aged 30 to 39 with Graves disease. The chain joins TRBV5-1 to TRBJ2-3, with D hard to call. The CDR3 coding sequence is TGCGCCAGCCATGCCGGGCTAGTCACTAGCACAGATACGCAGTATTTT. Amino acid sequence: CASHAGLVTSTDTQYF.